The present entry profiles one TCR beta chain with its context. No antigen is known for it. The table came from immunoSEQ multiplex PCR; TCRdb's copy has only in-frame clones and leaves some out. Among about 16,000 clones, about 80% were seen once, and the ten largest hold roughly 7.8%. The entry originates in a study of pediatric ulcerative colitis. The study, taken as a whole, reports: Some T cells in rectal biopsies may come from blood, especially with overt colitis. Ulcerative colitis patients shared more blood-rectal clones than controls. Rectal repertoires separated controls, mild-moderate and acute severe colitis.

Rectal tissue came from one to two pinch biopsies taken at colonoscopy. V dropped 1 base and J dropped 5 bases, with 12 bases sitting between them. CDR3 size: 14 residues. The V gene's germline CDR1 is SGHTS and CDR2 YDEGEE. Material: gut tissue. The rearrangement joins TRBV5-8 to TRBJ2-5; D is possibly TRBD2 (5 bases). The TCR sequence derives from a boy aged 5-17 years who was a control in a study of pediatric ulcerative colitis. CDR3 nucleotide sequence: TGTGCCAGCAGCTTGCCCAATGAGCGGGAGACCCAGTACTTC. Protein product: CASSLPNERETQYF.